This T cell receptor (beta chain) originates from a study of human T cells and chemical hapten exposure. Study-wide context: Alopecia areata, totalis or universalis was found in mostly female patients. Overall study findings and caveats: Expanded TCRs showed more large CDR3 clusters than pre-sensitization or healthy control sets. Higher patch test scores went with higher counts of PT1 expanded TCRs. TCRs exceeding 1 in 1000 frequency stayed unchanged with DPC sensitization.

There are 18 residues in the CDR3. With V trimmed by 3 bases and J by 0 bases, 8 bases remained unmatched. Germline V gives CDR1 MDHEN, CDR2 SYDVKM. MiXCR, applied by TCRdb to the RACE reads, yields one record per CDR3 protein. The sample includes approximately 350,000 distinct CDR3 sequences, under 9% of them seen just once. Stated time point: patch test 1, 2 weeks after DPC sensitization. The sample's treatment: therapeutic diphenylcyclopropenone sensitization with weekly scalp DPC. Concerning this clonotype: What it recognizes is unknown.

This chain joins TRBV28 and TRBJ1-5; 10 bases are shared with TRBD1. The origin of this receptor is a woman aged 18-29 years with alopecia areata. Some clones in this sample may be carry-over from other donors' samples. The source material was whole blood, sampled in connection with sensitization to the hapten diphenylcyclopropenone (DPC). CDR3 nucleotides: TGTGCCAGCAGTTTGGACAGGGGGAATCTGGTTAGCAATCAGCCCCAGCATTTT. Translating gives CASSLDRGNLVSNQPQHF. Based on the CDR3 plus reference TRBV28 and TRBJ1-5, the full variable domain is DVKVTQSSRYLVKRTGEKVFLECVQDMDHENMFWYRQDPGLGLRLIYFSYDVKMKEKGDIPEGYSVSREKKERFSLILESASTNQTSMYLCASSLDRGNLVSNQPQHFGDGTRLSIL.